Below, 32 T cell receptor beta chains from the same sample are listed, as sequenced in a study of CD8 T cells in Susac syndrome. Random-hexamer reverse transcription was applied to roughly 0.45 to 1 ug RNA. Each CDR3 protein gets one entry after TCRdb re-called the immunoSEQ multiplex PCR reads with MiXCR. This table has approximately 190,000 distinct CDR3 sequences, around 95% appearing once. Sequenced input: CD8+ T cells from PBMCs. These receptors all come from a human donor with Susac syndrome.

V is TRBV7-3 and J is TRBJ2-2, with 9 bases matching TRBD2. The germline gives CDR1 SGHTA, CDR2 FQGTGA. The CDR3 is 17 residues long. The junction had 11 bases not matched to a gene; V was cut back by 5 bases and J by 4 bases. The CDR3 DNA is TGTGCCAGCAGCCACCCTACCCTAGCGGGGAGCACCGGGGAGCTGTTTTTT. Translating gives CASSHPTLAGSTGELFF.

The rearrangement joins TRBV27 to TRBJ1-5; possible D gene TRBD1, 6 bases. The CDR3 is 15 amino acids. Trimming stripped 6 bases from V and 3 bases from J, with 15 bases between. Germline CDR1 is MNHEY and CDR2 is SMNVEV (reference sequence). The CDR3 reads CASSPVGGYNQPQHF. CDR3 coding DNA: TGTGCCAGCAGCCCTGTAGGGGGGTACAATCAGCCCCAGCATTTT.

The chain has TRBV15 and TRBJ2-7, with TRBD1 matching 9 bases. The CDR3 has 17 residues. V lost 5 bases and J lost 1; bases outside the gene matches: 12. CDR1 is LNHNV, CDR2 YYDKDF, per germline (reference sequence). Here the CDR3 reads CATSGGQGYLHSYEQYF. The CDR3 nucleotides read TGTGCCACCAGCGGGGGACAGGGATATTTACATTCCTACGAGCAGTACTTC.

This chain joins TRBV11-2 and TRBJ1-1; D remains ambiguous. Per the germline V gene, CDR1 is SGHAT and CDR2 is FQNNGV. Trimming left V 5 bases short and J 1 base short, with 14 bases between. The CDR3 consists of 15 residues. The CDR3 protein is CASSLTATENTEAFF. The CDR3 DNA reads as TGTGCCAGCAGCCTCACGGCAACGGAGAACACTGAAGCTTTCTTT.

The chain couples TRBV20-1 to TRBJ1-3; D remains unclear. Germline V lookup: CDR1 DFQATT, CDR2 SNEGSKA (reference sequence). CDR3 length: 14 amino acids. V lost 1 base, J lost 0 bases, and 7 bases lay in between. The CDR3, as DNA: TGCAGTGCTAGAGGGAGAGACTCTGGAAACACCATATATTTT. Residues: CSARGRDSGNTIYF.

The CDR3 DNA is TGTGCCAGCTCACCATCAGGGGACACTGAAGCTTTCTTT. As protein: CASSPSGDTEAFF. The rearrangement joins TRBV18 to TRBJ1-1, with D possibly TRBD1 on 6 matching bases. Trimming pared 2 bases from V and 3 bases from J, leaving 7 bases between. This CDR3 region has 13 residues. Per the germline V gene, CDR1 is KGHSH and CDR2 is LQKENI.

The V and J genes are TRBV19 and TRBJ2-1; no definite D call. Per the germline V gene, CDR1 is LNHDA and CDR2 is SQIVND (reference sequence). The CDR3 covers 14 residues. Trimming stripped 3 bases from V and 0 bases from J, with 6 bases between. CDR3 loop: CASSITGSYNEQFF. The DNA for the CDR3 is TGTGCCAGTAGTATCACGGGCTCCTACAATGAGCAGTTCTTC. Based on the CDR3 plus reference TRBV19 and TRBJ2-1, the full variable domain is DGGITQSPKYLFRKEGQNVTLSCEQNLNHDAMYWYRQDPGQGLRLIYYSQIVNDFQKGDIAEGYSVSREKKESFPLTVTSAQKNPTAFYLCASSITGSYNEQFFGPGTRLTVL.

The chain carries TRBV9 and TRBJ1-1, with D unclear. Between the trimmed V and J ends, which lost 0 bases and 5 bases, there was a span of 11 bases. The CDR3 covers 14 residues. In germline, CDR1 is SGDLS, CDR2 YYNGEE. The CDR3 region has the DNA TGTGCCAGCAGCGTAGGGACCGCGGCGACTGAAGCTTTCTTT. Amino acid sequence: CASSVGTAATEAFF.

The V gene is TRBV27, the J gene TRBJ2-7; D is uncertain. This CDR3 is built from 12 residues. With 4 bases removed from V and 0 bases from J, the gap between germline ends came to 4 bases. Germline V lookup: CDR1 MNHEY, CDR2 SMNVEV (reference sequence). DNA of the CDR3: TGTGCCAGCAGTTCCCACTCCTACGAGCAGTACTTC. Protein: CASSSHSYEQYF.

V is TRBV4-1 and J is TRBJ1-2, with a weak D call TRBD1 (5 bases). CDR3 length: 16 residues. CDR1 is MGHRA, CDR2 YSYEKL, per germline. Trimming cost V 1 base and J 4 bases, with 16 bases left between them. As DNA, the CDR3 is TGCGCCAGCAGCCAAGCTGGCTACGGCGACAGCTATGGCTACACCTTC. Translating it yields CASSQAGYGDSYGYTF.

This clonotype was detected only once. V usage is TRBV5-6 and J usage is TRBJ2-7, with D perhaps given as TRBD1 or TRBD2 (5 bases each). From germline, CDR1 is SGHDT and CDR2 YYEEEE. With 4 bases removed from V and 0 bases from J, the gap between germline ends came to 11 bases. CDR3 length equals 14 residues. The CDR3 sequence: CASSTGTYSYEQYF. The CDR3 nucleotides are TGTGCCAGCAGCACCGGGACGTACTCCTACGAGCAGTACTTC.

CDR3 bases: TGTGCCAGCAGCCCTAGCGGGGGGGCGGAAACCGGGGAGCTGTTTTTT. Amino acid sequence: CASSPSGGAETGELFF. V usage is TRBV12-3 or TRBV12-4 and J usage is TRBJ2-2, with TRBD2 matching over 12 bases. CDR3 length: 16 residues. Losses at the gene ends were 6 bases for V and 5 bases for J; bases not matched to a gene: 7.

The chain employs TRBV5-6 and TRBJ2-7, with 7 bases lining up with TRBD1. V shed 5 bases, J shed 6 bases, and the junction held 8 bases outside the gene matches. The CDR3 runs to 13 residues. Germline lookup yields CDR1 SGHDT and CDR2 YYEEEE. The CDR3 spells CASRKTGYGEQYF. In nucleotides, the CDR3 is TGTGCCAGCAGGAAGACAGGGTATGGCGAGCAGTACTTC.

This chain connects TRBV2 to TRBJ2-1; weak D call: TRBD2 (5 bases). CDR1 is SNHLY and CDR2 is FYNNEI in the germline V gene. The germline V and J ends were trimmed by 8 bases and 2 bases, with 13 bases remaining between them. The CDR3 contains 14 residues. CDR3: CASCTGSPYNEQFF. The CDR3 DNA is TGTGCCAGCTGTACGGGAAGTCCCTACAATGAGCAGTTCTTC.

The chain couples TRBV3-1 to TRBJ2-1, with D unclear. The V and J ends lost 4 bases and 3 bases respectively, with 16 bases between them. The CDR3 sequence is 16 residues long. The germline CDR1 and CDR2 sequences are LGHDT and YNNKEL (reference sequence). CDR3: CASSPYLGANYNEQFF. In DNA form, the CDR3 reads TGTGCCAGCAGCCCCTATCTAGGCGCCAACTACAATGAGCAGTTCTTC.

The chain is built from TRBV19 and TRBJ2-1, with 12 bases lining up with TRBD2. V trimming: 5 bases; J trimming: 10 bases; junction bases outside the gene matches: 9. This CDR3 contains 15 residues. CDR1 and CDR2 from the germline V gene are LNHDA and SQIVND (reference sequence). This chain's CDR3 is CASSPSTSGSEEQFF. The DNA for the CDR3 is TGTGCCAGTAGTCCCTCGACTAGCGGGAGTGAAGAGCAGTTCTTC.

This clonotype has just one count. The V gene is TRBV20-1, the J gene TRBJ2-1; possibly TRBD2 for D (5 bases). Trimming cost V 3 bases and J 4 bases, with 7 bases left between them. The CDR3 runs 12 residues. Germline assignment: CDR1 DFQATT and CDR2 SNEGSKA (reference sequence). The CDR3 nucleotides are TGCAGTGCTAGCGGGGTTTACAATGAGCAGTTCTTC. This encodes CSASGVYNEQFF.

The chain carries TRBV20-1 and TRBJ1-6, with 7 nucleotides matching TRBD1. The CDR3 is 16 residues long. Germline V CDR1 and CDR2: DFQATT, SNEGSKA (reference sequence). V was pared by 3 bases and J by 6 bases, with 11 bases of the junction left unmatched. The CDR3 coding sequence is TGCAGTGCTAGGATCTCCGGGACAGCTATTAATTCACCCCTCCACTTT. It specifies CSARISGTAINSPLHF.

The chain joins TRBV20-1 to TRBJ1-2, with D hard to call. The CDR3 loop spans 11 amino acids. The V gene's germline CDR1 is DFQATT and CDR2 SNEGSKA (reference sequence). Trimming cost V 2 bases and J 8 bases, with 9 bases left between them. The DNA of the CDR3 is TGCAGTGCTAGACAGGACGGGGGCTACACCTTC. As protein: CSARQDGGYTF.

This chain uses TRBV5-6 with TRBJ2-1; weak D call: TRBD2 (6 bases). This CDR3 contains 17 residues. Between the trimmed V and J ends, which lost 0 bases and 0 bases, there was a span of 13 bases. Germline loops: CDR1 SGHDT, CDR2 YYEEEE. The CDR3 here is CASSLVPLAGSYNEQFF. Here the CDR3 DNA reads TGTGCCAGCAGCTTGGTGCCACTAGCAGGCTCCTACAATGAGCAGTTCTTC. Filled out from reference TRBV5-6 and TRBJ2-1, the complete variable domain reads DAGVTQSPTHLIKTRGQQVTLRCSPKSGHDTVSWYQQALGQGPQFIFQYYEEEERQRGNFPDRFSGHQFPNYSSELNVNALLLGDSALYLCASSLVPLAGSYNEQFFGPGTRLTVL.

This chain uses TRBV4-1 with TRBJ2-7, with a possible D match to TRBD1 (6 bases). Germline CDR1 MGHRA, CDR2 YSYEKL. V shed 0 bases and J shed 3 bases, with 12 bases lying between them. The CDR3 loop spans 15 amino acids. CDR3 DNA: TGCGCCAGCAGCCAAGATGCAGGGGTTGGCTACGAGCAGTACTTC. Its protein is CASSQDAGVGYEQYF.

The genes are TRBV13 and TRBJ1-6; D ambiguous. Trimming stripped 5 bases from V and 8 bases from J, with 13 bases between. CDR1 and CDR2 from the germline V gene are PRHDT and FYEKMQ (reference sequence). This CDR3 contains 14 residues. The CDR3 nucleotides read TGTGCCAGCAGCAAAGGCCTAGAACATTCACCCCTCCACTTT. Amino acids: CASSKGLEHSPLHF.

This CDR3 reads CASSYQGWETQYF. The CDR3 DNA reads TGTGCCAGCAGTTATCAGGGTTGGGAGACCCAGTACTTC. The rearrangement links TRBV6-9 to TRBJ2-5; weak D call: TRBD1 (5 bases). V was trimmed by 2 bases and J by 5 bases, leaving 9 bases between them. There are 13 residues in the CDR3. CDR1 and CDR2 (germline): MNHGY, SVAAGI.

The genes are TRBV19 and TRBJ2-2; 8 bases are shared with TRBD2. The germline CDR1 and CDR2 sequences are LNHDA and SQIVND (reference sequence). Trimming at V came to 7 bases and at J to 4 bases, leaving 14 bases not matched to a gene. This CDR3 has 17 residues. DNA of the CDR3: TGTGCCAGTACCCCGGAAGGAGCGGGAGTCGTCACCGGGGAGCTGTTTTTT. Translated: CASTPEGAGVVTGELFF.

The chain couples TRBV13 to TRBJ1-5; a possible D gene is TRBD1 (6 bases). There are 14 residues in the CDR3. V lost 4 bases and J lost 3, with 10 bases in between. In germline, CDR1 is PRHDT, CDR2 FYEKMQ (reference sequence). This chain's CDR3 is CASSYGQNNQPQHF. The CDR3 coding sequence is TGTGCCAGCAGCTATGGACAGAACAATCAGCCCCAGCATTTT.

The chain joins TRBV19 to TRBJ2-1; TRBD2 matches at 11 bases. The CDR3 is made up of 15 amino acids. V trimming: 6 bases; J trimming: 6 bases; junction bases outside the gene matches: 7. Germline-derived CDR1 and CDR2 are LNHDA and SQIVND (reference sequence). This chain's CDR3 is CASSELAGVPNEQFF. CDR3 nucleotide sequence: TGTGCCAGTAGCGAACTAGCGGGAGTGCCCAATGAGCAGTTCTTC. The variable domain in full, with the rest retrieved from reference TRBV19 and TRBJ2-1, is DGGITQSPKYLFRKEGQNVTLSCEQNLNHDAMYWYRQDPGQGLRLIYYSQIVNDFQKGDIAEGYSVSREKKESFPLTVTSAQKNPTAFYLCASSELAGVPNEQFFGPGTRLTVL.

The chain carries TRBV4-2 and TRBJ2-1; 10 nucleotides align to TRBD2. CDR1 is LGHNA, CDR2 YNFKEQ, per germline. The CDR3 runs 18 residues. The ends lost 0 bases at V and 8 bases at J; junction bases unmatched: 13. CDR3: CASSQDAQAGGPSDEQFF. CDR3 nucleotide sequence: TGTGCCAGCAGCCAAGATGCGCAAGCGGGAGGGCCTTCCGATGAGCAGTTCTTC.

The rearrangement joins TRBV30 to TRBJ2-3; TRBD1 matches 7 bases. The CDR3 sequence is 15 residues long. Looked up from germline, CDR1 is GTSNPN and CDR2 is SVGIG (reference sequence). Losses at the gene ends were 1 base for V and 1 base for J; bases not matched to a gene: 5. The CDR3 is CAWSGEDRGTDTQYF. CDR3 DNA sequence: TGTGCCTGGAGTGGGGAAGACAGGGGCACAGATACGCAGTATTTT.

CDR3 protein: CASSRTGAGYTF. The CDR3 coding sequence is TGTGCCAGCAGCAGGACAGGGGCCGGCTACACCTTC. This chain links TRBV6-5 with TRBJ1-2; 9 nucleotides agree with TRBD1. Looked up from germline, CDR1 is MNHEY and CDR2 is SVGAGI. The trim removed 6 bases at V and 8 bases at J, leaving 4 bases unmatched. The CDR3 totals 12 residues.

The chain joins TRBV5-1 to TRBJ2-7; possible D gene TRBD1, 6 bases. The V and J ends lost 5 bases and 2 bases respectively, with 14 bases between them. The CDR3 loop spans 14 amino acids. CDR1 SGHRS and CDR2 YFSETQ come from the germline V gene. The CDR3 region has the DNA TGCGCCAGCAGTCGGACGACAGGAACCTACGAGCAGTACTTC. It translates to CASSRTTGTYEQYF. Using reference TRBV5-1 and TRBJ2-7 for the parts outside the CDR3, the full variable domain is KAGVTQTPRYLIKTRGQQVTLSCSPISGHRSVSWYQQTPGQGLQFLFEYFSETQRNKGNFPGRFSGRQFSNSRSEMNVSTLELGDSALYLCASSRTTGTYEQYFGPGTRLTVT.

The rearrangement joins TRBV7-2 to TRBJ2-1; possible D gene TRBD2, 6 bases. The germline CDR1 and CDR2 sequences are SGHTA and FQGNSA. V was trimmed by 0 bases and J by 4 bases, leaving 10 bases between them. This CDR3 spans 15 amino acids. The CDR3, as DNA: TGTGCCAGCAGCTTAGCTTTGCGGGGTTACAATGAGCAGTTCTTC. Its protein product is CASSLALRGYNEQFF.

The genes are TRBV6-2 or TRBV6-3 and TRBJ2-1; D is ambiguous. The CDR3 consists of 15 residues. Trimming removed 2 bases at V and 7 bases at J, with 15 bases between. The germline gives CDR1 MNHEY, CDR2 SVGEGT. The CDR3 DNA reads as TGTGCCAGCAGTTACGGGGTAGAAGCAAGGAATGAGCAGTTCTTC. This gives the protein CASSYGVEARNEQFF.